A selection of T cell receptor beta chains follows, all from one sample in a study of T cells in Graves' hyperthyroidism and ophthalmopathy. TCRdb reprocessed the multiplex PCR reads with MiXCR, giving one entry per CDR3 protein. Here the sample spans 500,000 to 800,000 distinct CDR3 sequences, roughly 14% being singletons. Sequenced material: blood. All receptors come from a woman aged 45-59 years with Graves' ophthalmopathy. Both conserved end residues are part of each CDR3. The order of the fields is clone size, D gene, J gene, V gene, CDR3 DNA, CDR3 protein. D genes are given only for firm matches. A row's size may be missing; if present it is once, few, many or a size class.

clone size: many; D gene: -; J gene: TRBJ2-1; V gene: TRBV2; CDR3 DNA: TGTGCCAGCAGTGAAGTAGAATTAGTGTACAATGAGCAGTTCTTC; CDR3 protein: CASSEVELVYNEQFF
clone size: -; D gene: -; J gene: TRBJ1-2; V gene: TRBV6-2/TRBV6-3; CDR3 DNA: TGTGCCAGCAGTACCCGGGACACGGGCTATGGCTACACCTTC; CDR3 protein: CASSTRDTGYGYTF
clone size: many; D gene: -; J gene: TRBJ1-2; V gene: TRBV24-1; CDR3 DNA: TGTGCCACCAGTGATTTCGGAGGTCATGGCTACACCTTC; CDR3 protein: CATSDFGGHGYTF
clone size: many; D gene: -; J gene: TRBJ1-1; V gene: TRBV5-1; CDR3 DNA: TGCGCCAGCAGCTTGACGCCAGGGGCTTCGAACACTGAAGCTTTCTTT; CDR3 protein: CASSLTPGASNTEAFF
clone size: many; D gene: TRBD1; J gene: TRBJ2-7; V gene: TRBV11-2; CDR3 DNA: TGTGCCAGCAGCCACGGAATAACAGGGGGCTACGAGCAGTACTTC; CDR3 protein: CASSHGITGGYEQYF
clone size: -; D gene: -; J gene: TRBJ2-7; V gene: TRBV18; CDR3 DNA: TGTGCCAGCTCACCGGAGCGTGCGAGCTCCTACGAGCAGTACTTC; CDR3 protein: CASSPERASSYEQYF
clone size: many; D gene: TRBD1; J gene: TRBJ2-1; V gene: TRBV7-8; CDR3 DNA: TGTGCCAGCAGCTCGTCGGACAGGGAGGCCAACAATGAGCAGTTCTTC; CDR3 protein: CASSSSDREANNEQFF
clone size: -; D gene: -; J gene: TRBJ1-1; V gene: TRBV5-4; CDR3 DNA: TGTGCCAGCAGCTTTGGCACAGAGCTTGCTTTCTTT; CDR3 protein: CASSFGTELAFF
clone size: -; D gene: -; J gene: TRBJ1-4; V gene: TRBV28; CDR3 DNA: TGTGCCAGCAGTTTACGACAGGTTGAAAAACTGTTTTTT; CDR3 protein: CASSLRQVEKLFF
clone size: many; D gene: -; J gene: TRBJ1-1; V gene: TRBV5-1; CDR3 DNA: TGCGCCAGCAGCAGAGGGGACCCGAACACTGAAGCTTTCTTT; CDR3 protein: CASSRGDPNTEAFF
clone size: few; D gene: -; J gene: TRBJ2-4; V gene: TRBV27; CDR3 DNA: TGTGCCAGCAGTTCGCAAAGACCCCGCGCTCGCGCCAAAAACATTCAGTACTTC; CDR3 protein: CASSSQRPRARAKNIQYF
clone size: -; D gene: TRBD1; J gene: TRBJ1-5; V gene: TRBV30; CDR3 DNA: TGTGCCTGGAGCACAGGGGTATATCAGCCCCAGCATTTT; CDR3 protein: CAWSTGVYQPQHF
clone size: many; D gene: -; J gene: TRBJ1-1; V gene: TRBV19; CDR3 DNA: TGTGCCAGTATTCACGGCCAGAGGAACACTGAAGCTTTCTTT; CDR3 protein: CASIHGQRNTEAFF
clone size: many; D gene: TRBD2; J gene: TRBJ2-1; V gene: TRBV30; CDR3 DNA: TGTGCCTGGAGTGTTGCGGGAGGGGTCAATGAGCAGTTCTTC; CDR3 protein: CAWSVAGGVNEQFF
clone size: few; D gene: -; J gene: TRBJ2-1; V gene: TRBV20-1; CDR3 DNA: TGCAGTGCTAGAGCCCCCTTAGCGGTCGTTTCCTACAATGAGCAGTTCTTC; CDR3 protein: CSARAPLAVVSYNEQFF
clone size: many; D gene: TRBD2; J gene: TRBJ2-3; V gene: TRBV7-9; CDR3 DNA: TGTGCCAGCAGCTCCAGGACTAGCGGGGCCATGACTAGATCCACAGATACGCAGTATTTT; CDR3 protein: CASSSRTSGAMTRSTDTQYF
clone size: few; D gene: -; J gene: TRBJ2-5; V gene: TRBV11-3; CDR3 DNA: TGTGCCAGCAGCATCCTAGGGGAGACCCAGTACTTC; CDR3 protein: CASSILGETQYF
clone size: many; D gene: TRBD1; J gene: TRBJ1-5; V gene: TRBV28; CDR3 DNA: TGTGCCAGCAGGTTAACAGGGGGCGCAGGCAATCAGCCCCAGCATTTT; CDR3 protein: CASRLTGGAGNQPQHF
clone size: -; D gene: -; J gene: TRBJ2-1; V gene: TRBV7-8; CDR3 DNA: TGTGCCAGCAGCTATGGGGGGCTCGGCAATGAGCAGTTCTTC; CDR3 protein: CASSYGGLGNEQFF
clone size: many; D gene: TRBD2; J gene: TRBJ2-3; V gene: TRBV28; CDR3 DNA: TGTGCCAGCAGTGACCCGGGACTAGGGGACACAGATACGCAGTATTTT; CDR3 protein: CASSDPGLGDTDTQYF
clone size: many; D gene: TRBD2; J gene: TRBJ2-1; V gene: TRBV27; CDR3 DNA: TGTGCCAGCAGTTTATCTAGGGGCGGGGGGGGGTGGACCTACAATGAGCAGTTCTTC; CDR3 protein: CASSLSRGGGGWTYNEQFF
clone size: -; D gene: TRBD1; J gene: TRBJ2-1; V gene: TRBV4-3; CDR3 DNA: TGCGCCAGCAGCCTCCGGACAGGGGGCATGAATGAGCAGTTCTTC; CDR3 protein: CASSLRTGGMNEQFF
clone size: -; D gene: -; J gene: TRBJ2-6; V gene: TRBV11-1; CDR3 DNA: TGTGCCAGCAGGAAAGGACAGATGCCTGGGGCCAACGTCCTGACTTTC; CDR3 protein: CASRKGQMPGANVLTF
clone size: few; D gene: TRBD2; J gene: TRBJ2-1; V gene: TRBV6-1; CDR3 DNA: TGTGCCAGCAGACCTGTACTAGCGGGACCCTCTTCTAATGAGCAGTTCTTC; CDR3 protein: CASRPVLAGPSSNEQFF
clone size: many; D gene: TRBD2; J gene: TRBJ2-7; V gene: TRBV4-1; CDR3 DNA: TGCGCCAGCAGCCAGGGCCCTAGCGGGAGGGCCTTCGAGCAGTACTTC; CDR3 protein: CASSQGPSGRAFEQYF
clone size: -; D gene: -; J gene: TRBJ2-1; V gene: TRBV19; CDR3 DNA: TGTGCCAGTAGTATCTTAAGAAATAGTGTCAATGAGCAGTTCTTC; CDR3 protein: CASSILRNSVNEQFF
clone size: -; D gene: -; J gene: TRBJ1-2; V gene: TRBV9; CDR3 DNA: TGTGCCAGCAGCGAAGTTGGAAGCCAGGGTTCTCGCTACGCCTTC; CDR3 protein: CASSEVGSQGSRYAF
clone size: many; D gene: TRBD1; J gene: TRBJ1-5; V gene: TRBV15; CDR3 DNA: TGTGCCACCAGCAGACCGGGACAGCCTGATAGCAATCAGCCCCAGCATTTT; CDR3 protein: CATSRPGQPDSNQPQHF
clone size: -; D gene: -; J gene: TRBJ2-7; V gene: TRBV10-3; CDR3 DNA: TGTGCCATCAGTGAGTCCCTACAGGACGAGCAGTACTTC; CDR3 protein: CAISESLQDEQYF
clone size: -; D gene: -; J gene: TRBJ1-1; V gene: TRBV6-4; CDR3 DNA: TGTGCCAGCAGCGCGGGACACCAGACTGAAGCTTTCTTT; CDR3 protein: CASSAGHQTEAFF
clone size: many; D gene: -; J gene: TRBJ2-7; V gene: TRBV20-1; CDR3 DNA: TGCAGTGCTAGAGCCAGGGTCTACGAGCAGTACTTC; CDR3 protein: CSARARVYEQYF
clone size: -; D gene: -; J gene: TRBJ2-1; V gene: TRBV24-1; CDR3 DNA: TGTGCCACCAGTGATTTGCACTCCAGAGACTACAATGAGCAGTTCTTC; CDR3 protein: CATSDLHSRDYNEQFF
clone size: few; D gene: TRBD2; J gene: TRBJ2-2; V gene: TRBV19; CDR3 DNA: TGTGCCCTAGCAGCGGGAGCAACCGGGGAGCTGTTTTTT; CDR3 protein: CALAAGATGELFF
clone size: many; D gene: TRBD2; J gene: TRBJ2-7; V gene: TRBV6-1; CDR3 DNA: TGTGCCAGCAGGTCCAGAAGCGGGGTCTCCTACGAGCAGTACTTC; CDR3 protein: CASRSRSGVSYEQYF
clone size: many; D gene: -; J gene: TRBJ2-7; V gene: TRBV7-2; CDR3 DNA: TGTGCCAGCAGCTTAAGCTCACATCAGGGTTACGAGCAGTACTTC; CDR3 protein: CASSLSSHQGYEQYF
clone size: many; D gene: TRBD2; J gene: TRBJ2-1; V gene: TRBV15; CDR3 DNA: TGTGCCACCAGCAGAGTACGGGAGGGAGGGAATGAGCAGTTCTTC; CDR3 protein: CATSRVREGGNEQFF
clone size: many; D gene: -; J gene: TRBJ2-5; V gene: TRBV11-2; CDR3 DNA: TGTGCCAGCAGCTCCCGGCGGAGCTTCCAAGAGACCCAGTACTTC; CDR3 protein: CASSSRRSFQETQYF
clone size: many; D gene: -; J gene: TRBJ2-7; V gene: TRBV7-2; CDR3 DNA: TGTGCCAGCAGCTTAGAAGGGGACCGTAGCTACGAGCAGTACTTC; CDR3 protein: CASSLEGDRSYEQYF
clone size: many; D gene: -; J gene: TRBJ1-1; V gene: TRBV11-3; CDR3 DNA: TGTGCCAGCTCGGACGGAGTTGAAGCTTTCTTT; CDR3 protein: CASSDGVEAFF
clone size: many; D gene: TRBD1; J gene: TRBJ2-7; V gene: TRBV6-1; CDR3 DNA: TGTGCCAGCAGTGAACGCTTAGGGACAGGGGGTACGAAGCAGTACTTC; CDR3 protein: CASSERLGTGGTKQYF
clone size: -; D gene: TRBD2; J gene: TRBJ2-3; V gene: TRBV5-1; CDR3 DNA: TGCGCCAGCAGCTTGGCTAGCGGGAGGGCAGATACGCAGTATTTT; CDR3 protein: CASSLASGRADTQYF
clone size: many; D gene: TRBD2; J gene: TRBJ2-3; V gene: TRBV5-8; CDR3 DNA: TGTGCCAGCAGCAACTTTAGCGGGAGACGCACAGATACGCAGTATTTT; CDR3 protein: CASSNFSGRRTDTQYF
clone size: -; D gene: TRBD2; J gene: TRBJ2-1; V gene: TRBV28; CDR3 DNA: TGTGCCACTCTAGCGGGAGGGCAGAATGAGCAGTTCTTC; CDR3 protein: CATLAGGQNEQFF
clone size: many; D gene: -; J gene: TRBJ1-1; V gene: TRBV20-1; CDR3 DNA: TGCAGTGCTAGAGCAGGACAGCCTAAAGCTTTCTTT; CDR3 protein: CSARAGQPKAFF
clone size: many; D gene: TRBD2; J gene: TRBJ2-3; V gene: TRBV20-1; CDR3 DNA: TGCAGTGCTAATCCCCTAGCGGGAGTATCAGATACGCAGTATTTT; CDR3 protein: CSANPLAGVSDTQYF
clone size: few; D gene: TRBD1; J gene: TRBJ1-2; V gene: TRBV27; CDR3 DNA: TGTGCCAGCAGGGTTACAGGGGTAAAAGCTAACTATGGCTACACCTTC; CDR3 protein: CASRVTGVKANYGYTF
clone size: -; D gene: -; J gene: TRBJ1-1; V gene: TRBV19; CDR3 DNA: TGTGCCAGTAGTATAGCTAGGTGGGTGAACACTGAAGCTTTCTTT; CDR3 protein: CASSIARWVNTEAFF
clone size: many; D gene: -; J gene: TRBJ2-1; V gene: TRBV7-2; CDR3 DNA: TGTGCCAGCAGCTCCGGGGCTTTCAATGAGCAGTTCTTC; CDR3 protein: CASSSGAFNEQFF
clone size: many; D gene: TRBD1; J gene: TRBJ1-4; V gene: TRBV7-8; CDR3 DNA: TGTGCCAGCAGCTTCGGACAGGGGCGAGAAAAACTGTTTTTT; CDR3 protein: CASSFGQGREKLFF
clone size: many; D gene: -; J gene: TRBJ2-1; V gene: TRBV7-2; CDR3 DNA: TGTGCCAGCAGCTTAATGAGCGGGCCAGGCGGTGAGCAGTTCTTC; CDR3 protein: CASSLMSGPGGEQFF
clone size: few; D gene: -; J gene: TRBJ1-1; V gene: TRBV27; CDR3 DNA: TGTGCCAGCAGTTGGCAGATTAACACTGAAGCTTTCTTT; CDR3 protein: CASSWQINTEAFF
clone size: few; D gene: -; J gene: TRBJ2-1; V gene: TRBV24-1; CDR3 DNA: TGTGCCACCGGAGGTTCATACAATGAGCAGTTCTTC; CDR3 protein: CATGGSYNEQFF
clone size: few; D gene: TRBD1; J gene: TRBJ1-2; V gene: TRBV5-8; CDR3 DNA: TGTGCCAGCAGCTTGGCCGGGACAGGGAGTAACTATGGCTACACCTTC; CDR3 protein: CASSLAGTGSNYGYTF
clone size: -; D gene: TRBD1; J gene: TRBJ2-7; V gene: TRBV28; CDR3 DNA: TGTGCCAGCAGTTCGATCCTCGGGACAGGGGGGGGGGAGCAGTACTTC; CDR3 protein: CASSSILGTGGGEQYF